This is a list of T cell receptor beta chains from one sample in a study of PD-L1 blockade in urothelial cancer. Measured with immunoSEQ multiplex PCR; TCRdb has only the in-frame clones, and not every one. The sample holds around 110,000 clones; around 93% are singletons and the top ten take about 4%. The starting material was PBMCs, obtained around atezolizumab (anti-PD-L1) treatment. The receptors were sampled from a man aged 55 to 69 with urothelial cancer. The CDR3 runs from the conserved cysteine through the conserved F or W. The D gene is left open where the match is weak. Clone size is stated in some rows and not others, as once, few, many or a class when expanded.

CDR3 length: 15
D gene: TRBD1
J gene: TRBJ1-5
V gene: TRBV5-5
clone size: NA
CDR3 DNA: TGTGCCAGCAGCGGACGGACAGGGACGGGTCAGCCCCAGCATTTT
CDR3 protein: CASSGRTGTGQPQHF

CDR3 length: 15
D gene: TRBD2
J gene: TRBJ2-5
V gene: TRBV5-1
clone size: NA
CDR3 DNA: TGCGCCAGCAGCTTGTCGGCTAGCGGGGGGGAGACCCAGTACTTC
CDR3 protein: CASSLSASGGETQYF

CDR3 length: 14
D gene: NA
J gene: TRBJ2-7
V gene: TRBV7-2
clone size: NA
CDR3 DNA: TGTGCCAGCAGCTTACTCGGGAGACTCGACGAGCAGTACTTC
CDR3 protein: CASSLLGRLDEQYF

CDR3 length: 14
D gene: NA
J gene: TRBJ1-1
V gene: TRBV11-2
clone size: once
CDR3 DNA: TGTGCCAGCAGCTTAGTTGCGAGGGTCACTGAAGCTTTCTTT
CDR3 protein: CASSLVARVTEAFF

CDR3 length: 13
D gene: NA
J gene: TRBJ2-7
V gene: TRBV5-6
clone size: NA
CDR3 DNA: TGTGCCAGCAGGCTACCCGGAGGCTACGAGCAGTACTTC
CDR3 protein: CASRLPGGYEQYF

CDR3 length: 17
D gene: TRBD1
J gene: TRBJ1-5
V gene: TRBV4-1
clone size: NA
CDR3 DNA: TGCGCCAGCAGCCAACAGGAGCAGGGGGCTTTCAATCAGCCCCAGCATTTT
CDR3 protein: CASSQQEQGAFNQPQHF

CDR3 length: 13
D gene: NA
J gene: TRBJ2-1
V gene: TRBV9
clone size: NA
CDR3 DNA: TGTGCCAGCAGCGTAGGCCAGTACAATGAGCAGTTCTTC
CDR3 protein: CASSVGQYNEQFF

CDR3 length: 15
D gene: TRBD2
J gene: TRBJ2-3
V gene: TRBV11-2
clone size: NA
CDR3 DNA: TGTGCCAGCAGCTATCTAGCGGGGGGCACAGATACGCAGTATTTT
CDR3 protein: CASSYLAGGTDTQYF

CDR3 length: 15
D gene: NA
J gene: TRBJ1-2
V gene: TRBV15
clone size: NA
CDR3 DNA: TGTGCCACCAGCAGAGAAAAAGGGGCGCCTCTCGGCTACACCTTC
CDR3 protein: CATSREKGAPLGYTF

CDR3 length: 15
D gene: TRBD2
J gene: TRBJ2-1
V gene: TRBV7-3
clone size: NA
CDR3 DNA: TGTGCCAGCAGCTTAACGCTAGCGGGTGGGAATGAGCAGTTCTTC
CDR3 protein: CASSLTLAGGNEQFF

CDR3 length: 10
D gene: NA
J gene: TRBJ2-5
V gene: TRBV20-1
clone size: NA
CDR3 DNA: TGCAGTGCTCTGCTATGGACCCAGTACTTC
CDR3 protein: CSALLWTQYF

CDR3 length: 15
D gene: NA
J gene: TRBJ2-1
V gene: TRBV5-1
clone size: NA
CDR3 DNA: TGCGCCAGCAGCTTGGACGGAGCCTCCTACAATGAGCAGTTCTTC
CDR3 protein: CASSLDGASYNEQFF

CDR3 length: 15
D gene: TRBD1
J gene: TRBJ1-1
V gene: TRBV9
clone size: NA
CDR3 DNA: TGTGCCAGCAGCGTAGCTCCGACAGGGCAGTCTGAAGCTTTCTTT
CDR3 protein: CASSVAPTGQSEAFF

CDR3 length: 13
D gene: TRBD1
J gene: TRBJ1-2
V gene: TRBV4-2
clone size: NA
CDR3 DNA: TGTGCCAGCAGCCTAAGAACAGGGGAAGGCTACACCTTC
CDR3 protein: CASSLRTGEGYTF

CDR3 length: 15
D gene: TRBD2
J gene: TRBJ2-1
V gene: TRBV7-2
clone size: NA
CDR3 DNA: TGTGCCAGCAGTTCGACTAGCGGGGTTCGGAATGAGCAGTTCTTC
CDR3 protein: CASSSTSGVRNEQFF

CDR3 length: 16
D gene: NA
J gene: TRBJ1-4
V gene: TRBV6-1
clone size: once
CDR3 DNA: TGTGCCAGCAGTGAAGCTCGCCAGACAACTAATGAAAAACTGTTTTTT
CDR3 protein: CASSEARQTTNEKLFF

CDR3 length: 13
D gene: NA
J gene: TRBJ2-7
V gene: TRBV19
clone size: NA
CDR3 DNA: TGTGCCAGTAGTATTGGCCCAAACTACGAGCAGTACTTC
CDR3 protein: CASSIGPNYEQYF

CDR3 length: 14
D gene: NA
J gene: TRBJ1-2
V gene: TRBV15
clone size: NA
CDR3 DNA: TGTGCCACCAGCAGACGTCAGGATATCTATGGCTACACCTTC
CDR3 protein: CATSRRQDIYGYTF

CDR3 length: 14
D gene: NA
J gene: TRBJ1-5
V gene: TRBV4-1
clone size: NA
CDR3 DNA: TGCGCCAGCAGCCAAGGTCCAGGGGATCAGCCCCAGCATTTT
CDR3 protein: CASSQGPGDQPQHF

CDR3 length: 12
D gene: TRBD1
J gene: TRBJ1-2
V gene: TRBV19
clone size: NA
CDR3 DNA: TGTGCCATATCGAACAGGGGGCATGGCTACACCTTC
CDR3 protein: CAISNRGHGYTF

CDR3 length: 16
D gene: NA
J gene: TRBJ1-2
V gene: TRBV5-1
clone size: few
CDR3 DNA: TGCGCCAGCAGCTTGGTCGCCGGGGGGGGTTTCTATGGCTACACCTTC
CDR3 protein: CASSLVAGGGFYGYTF

CDR3 length: 18
D gene: TRBD1
J gene: TRBJ1-3
V gene: TRBV19
clone size: NA
CDR3 DNA: TGTGCCAGTAGTATAGTTGGGGGACAGACCTCCTCTGGAAACACCATATATTTT
CDR3 protein: CASSIVGGQTSSGNTIYF

CDR3 length: 16
D gene: TRBD1
J gene: TRBJ2-7
V gene: TRBV5-1
clone size: once
CDR3 DNA: TGCGCCAGCAGCTTGGCAATGACAGGGGGCCCCTACGAGCAGTACTTC
CDR3 protein: CASSLAMTGGPYEQYF

CDR3 length: 12
D gene: NA
J gene: TRBJ2-2
V gene: TRBV5-5
clone size: NA
CDR3 DNA: TGTGCCAGCAGCTTGTTAACCGGGGAGCTGTTTTTT
CDR3 protein: CASSLLTGELFF

CDR3 length: 13
D gene: NA
J gene: TRBJ1-1
V gene: TRBV15
clone size: once
CDR3 DNA: TGTGCCACCTCAAGCGGGGAGGTTATTGAAGCTTTCTTT
CDR3 protein: CATSSGEVIEAFF

CDR3 length: 15
D gene: TRBD1
J gene: TRBJ1-5
V gene: TRBV2
clone size: NA
CDR3 DNA: TGTGCCAGCAGGACAGGGGTGGGTTTCAATCAGCCCCAGCATTTT
CDR3 protein: CASRTGVGFNQPQHF